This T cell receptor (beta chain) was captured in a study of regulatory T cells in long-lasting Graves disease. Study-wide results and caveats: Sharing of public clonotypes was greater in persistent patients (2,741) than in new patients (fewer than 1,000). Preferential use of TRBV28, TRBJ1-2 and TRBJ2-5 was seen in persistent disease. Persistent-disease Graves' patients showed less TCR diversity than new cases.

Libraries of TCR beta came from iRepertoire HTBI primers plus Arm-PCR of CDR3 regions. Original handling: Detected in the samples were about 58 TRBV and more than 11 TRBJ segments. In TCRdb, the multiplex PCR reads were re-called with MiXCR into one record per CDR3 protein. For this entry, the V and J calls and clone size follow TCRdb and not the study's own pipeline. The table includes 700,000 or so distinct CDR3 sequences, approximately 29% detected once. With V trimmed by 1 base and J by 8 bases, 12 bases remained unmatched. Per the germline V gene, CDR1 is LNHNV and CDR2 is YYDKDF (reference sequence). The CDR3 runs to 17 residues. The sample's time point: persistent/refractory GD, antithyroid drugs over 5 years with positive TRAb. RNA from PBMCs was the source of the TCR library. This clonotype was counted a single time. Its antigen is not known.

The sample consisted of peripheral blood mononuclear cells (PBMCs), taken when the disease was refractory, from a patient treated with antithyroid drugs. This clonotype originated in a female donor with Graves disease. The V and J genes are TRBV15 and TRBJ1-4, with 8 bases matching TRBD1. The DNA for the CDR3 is TGTGCCACCAGCAGAGTGGGGGACAGGTGGATGGGGGAAAAACTGTTTTTT. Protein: CATSRVGDRWMGEKLFF.